This T cell receptor beta chain came from a study of memory CD4+ T cells and cytomegalovirus serostatus. Study at large: Donors were healthy Belgian adults, 9 CMV seropositive and around 24 seronegative. Regarding the study as a whole: Suggested: most of the CMV-linked TCR signature lies in CD4+ memory cells.

The sort gate was single viable CD3+CD4+CD8-CD45RO+ cells for memory CD4+ T cells. After thawing, CD4+ T cells were positively selected. Of note for this clone: Its antigen is not identified.

The data were produced by immunoSEQ multiplex PCR, yet TCRdb's version contains in-frame clones alone and is incomplete. The sample includes 30,000 to 40,000 clones, around 80% of them seen just once. CDR3 size: 15 residues. Deletions cut 3 bases from V and 5 bases from J, with 14 bases between. Germline V gene data show CDR1 as KGHSH and CDR2 as LQKENI. The receptor was isolated from an adult in good health and CMV-seropositive. Material: memory CD4+ T cells from blood. The gene calls are TRBV18 and TRBJ2-1; D is tentatively TRBD1 or TRBD2 (7 bases each). The CDR3 sequence: CASSPPGGDNNEQFF. CDR3 DNA sequence: TGTGCCAGCTCACCCCCAGGGGGGGACAACAATGAGCAGTTCTTC.